A selection of T cell receptor beta chains follows, all from one sample in a study of relationships among human T cell subsets. TCRdb reanalysed the multiplex PCR reads using MiXCR and keeps one entry per CDR3 protein. The sample lists 4,500 to 6,000 distinct CDR3 sequences; just under 80% were seen once. Sequencing was performed on total T cells sorted from blood. Every receptor here comes from a man aged 35-49 years in good health. Each CDR3 is given with its conserved first and last residue. The D gene is left open where the match is weak. Not every row has a clone size; where given, it reads once, few, many or a size class.

TRBJ2-5 TRBV12-3/TRBV12-4 - - CASSLSEAETQYF TGTGCCAGCAGTTTGTCCGAGGCAGAGACCCAGTACTTC
TRBJ1-5 TRBV14 few - CASSQETGLPQHF TGTGCCAGCAGCCAAGAAACGGGACTGCCCCAGCATTTT
TRBJ2-3 TRBV27 - - CASNQRLSATDTQYF TGTGCCAGCAACCAGAGGCTATCGGCAACAGATACGCAGTATTTT
TRBJ1-6 TRBV11-3 - - CASSLEGRSNSPLHF TGTGCCAGCAGCTTGGAGGGCAGGTCGAATTCACCCCTCCACTTT
TRBJ2-5 TRBV11-2 - - CASSLWWGQETQYF TGTGCCAGCAGCTTATGGTGGGGACAAGAAACCCAGTACTTC
TRBJ1-5 TRBV4-1 - - CASSQVRTSNQPQHF TGCGCCAGCAGCCAAGTCAGGACGAGCAATCAGCCCCAGCATTTT
TRBJ2-7 TRBV18 - - CASSPGQPLTYEQYF TGTGCCAGCTCACCAGGACAGCCGCTTACCTACGAGCAGTACTTC
TRBJ2-7 TRBV28 - - CASSFSPYEQYF TGTGCCAGCAGTTTTAGCCCCTACGAGCAGTACTTC
TRBJ2-7 TRBV28 - - CASSSPRGFSYEQYF TGTGCCAGCAGTTCCCCTCGGGGCTTCTCCTACGAGCAGTACTTC
TRBJ2-7 TRBV11-2 - TRBD1 CASSFGTGGSYEQYF TGTGCCAGCAGCTTCGGGACAGGGGGATCCTACGAGCAGTACTTC
TRBJ2-7 TRBV7-9 - TRBD1 CASSPSPGTGTGSSYEQYF TGTGCCAGCAGCCCCAGTCCCGGGACAGGGACCGGTTCCTCCTACGAGCAGTACTTC
TRBJ2-3 TRBV5-1 - TRBD2 CASSSTERGTDTQYF TGCGCCAGCAGCTCCACAGAGCGGGGGACAGATACGCAGTATTTT
TRBJ1-2 TRBV5-4 - - CASSPRANYGYTF TGCGCCAGCAGTCCTAGAGCTAACTATGGCTACACCTTC
TRBJ2-7 TRBV5-1 - - CASSLAPTGIHEQYF TGCGCCAGCAGCTTGGCCCCCACAGGGATCCACGAGCAGTACTTC
TRBJ1-5 TRBV14 - - CASSVDRDQPQHF TGTGCCAGCAGCGTGGACAGAGATCAGCCCCAGCATTTT
TRBJ2-1 TRBV10-2 - - CASSESKAVDEQFF TGCGCCAGCAGTGAGTCGAAGGCTGTGGATGAGCAGTTCTTC
TRBJ2-1 TRBV14 - - CASSLSRWEQFF TGTGCCAGCAGCCTATCCAGGTGGGAGCAGTTCTTC
TRBJ1-5 TRBV28 - - CASSRGAYNQPQHF TGTGCCAGCAGTCGAGGGGCCTACAATCAGCCCCAGCATTTT
TRBJ1-1 TRBV10-3 - - CAVAGTQNTEAFF TGTGCCGTCGCCGGGACACAGAACACTGAAGCTTTCTTT
TRBJ2-5 TRBV6-1 few - CANTPGRIQETQYF TGTGCCAACACACCAGGACGGATCCAAGAGACCCAGTACTTC
TRBJ2-5 TRBV28 - TRBD1 CASLGFISDRRETQYF TGTGCCAGCCTAGGGTTTATCTCGGACAGGAGGGAGACCCAGTACTTC
TRBJ2-7 TRBV11-2 - TRBD2 CASSPRSGRAGEQYF TGTGCCAGCAGCCCGCGGAGCGGGAGGGCCGGCGAGCAGTACTTC
TRBJ2-1 TRBV10-3 - TRBD2 CATGLAGYNEQFF TGTGCCACCGGACTAGCGGGATACAATGAGCAGTTCTTC
TRBJ2-7 TRBV29-1 - - CSVAPPGRTEQYF TGCAGCGTTGCCCCCCCAGGACGCACGGAGCAGTACTTC
TRBJ2-5 TRBV28 - - CASIHRAFSETQYF TGTGCCAGCATCCACCGGGCTTTTTCAGAGACCCAGTACTTC